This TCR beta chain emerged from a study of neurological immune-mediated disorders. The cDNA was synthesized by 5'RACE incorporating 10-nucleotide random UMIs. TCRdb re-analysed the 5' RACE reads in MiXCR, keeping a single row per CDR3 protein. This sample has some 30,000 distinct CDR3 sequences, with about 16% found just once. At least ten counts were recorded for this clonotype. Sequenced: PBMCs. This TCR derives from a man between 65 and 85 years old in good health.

The DNA of the CDR3 is TGTGCCAGCAGTTACCGCTGGGGCTCCTACGAGCAGTACTTC. This codes for CASSYRWGSYEQYF. V and J are TRBV6-5 and TRBJ2-7; D is undetermined. Trimming took 2 bases from V and 0 from J, leaving 8 bases between them. This CDR3 contains 14 residues. Germline CDR1 MNHEY, CDR2 SVGAGI.